This TCR beta chain was retrieved from a study of OX40 agonist ivuxolimab in advanced cancers. About the investigation overall: Ivuxolimab was a fully human IgG2 agonistic monoclonal antibody targeting the costimulatory receptor OX40 (CD134). Patients were allowed to have had prior anti-PD-1, anti-PD-L1 or anti-CTLA-4 therapy, and around two fifths of the dose-escalation patients had been treated with checkpoint inhibitors. In the dose-escalation cohort, 70% to 85% of patients were male, and the mean age was approximately 60 years with a range of roughly 20 to 80. Among the 52 dose-escalation patients, around 20 had hepatocellular carcinoma, 15 or so melanoma, 9 renal cell carcinoma and 9 head and neck cancer. Intravenous ivuxolimab was administered to patients every 2 weeks at six dose levels: 0.01, 0.1, 0.3, 1.5, 3 and 10 mg/kg. Peripheral TCRbeta sequencing was intended to test whether TCR sequence diversity was altered and clonal T-cell expansion was caused by ivuxolimab. The monotherapy dose-escalation portion (N ≈ 52 patients) of the phase I ivuxolimab trial is reported in the paper. Partial responses were achieved by three dose-escalation patients, of whom one had hepatocellular carcinoma and two had cutaneous melanoma. General conclusions and limits of the study: Which antigens the clonally expanded peripheral T cells were specific for was not determined. Clonal expansion of both CD4+ and CD8+ blood T cells was observed from baseline to week 6 at doses 0.1 to 3.0 mg/kg. In the 0.1-3.0 mg/kg groups, partial responders had among the lowest normalized peripheral clonal expansion, particularly in CD8+ T cells. Low levels of normalized T-cell clonal expansion were also seen in some nonresponding patients. After ivuxolimab, CD8+ T cells had more expanded clones than CD4+ T cells on average.

The germline V gene (reference sequence) supplies CDR1 LNHDA and CDR2 SQIVND. Inclusive of the bounding cysteine and phenylalanine, the CDR3 is 16 residues long. The retained sequence is limited to the CDR3, 48 bases, with the frame set at the first base. Here V drops 6 bases and J drops 0 bases, and the junction holds 8 bases not matched to any gene. As to this clone: It has no known antigen specificity. It has no much larger one-base neighbor in the sample; base qualities were not kept.

To sequence the TCRbeta CDR3 region, genomic DNA was isolated from the sorted cells. TCRbeta CDR3 regions were sequenced using the immunoSEQ Assay. The source is immuneACCESS, and TCRdb retained only in-frame sequences with V and J called. Part of the clones is not carried over; for the studies checked, unresolved V genes explain less than half of this, and the remainder is unexplained. For this sample there are 70,000 to 100,000 clones; 80% to 90% appear just once. The ten biggest clones cover about 2% of the sample. The trial excluded patients who had a history of autoimmune disease or who were on systemic immunosuppression. In every dose cohort, peripheral blood was drawn for TCR sequencing at baseline, cycle 4 day 1, and cycle 7 day 1. The samples were drawn from a first-in-human, open-label, multicenter phase I dose-escalation trial of ivuxolimab. Adults with locally advanced or metastatic melanoma, renal cell, hepatocellular, or head and neck squamous cell carcinoma were enrolled in the trial. Before TCR sequencing, CD4+ T cells and CD8+ T cells were sorted from peripheral blood as separate populations.

This chain is built from TRBV19 and TRBJ1-3; 7 bases in the junction line up with TRBD1. The clonotype originates from an adult with an advanced solid tumor such as melanoma, head and neck, liver or kidney cancer. Sequenced material: CD4+ or CD8+ T cells sorted from blood, taken in a trial of the OX40 agonist ivuxolimab. The DNA is TGTGCCAGTAGAAAAAGAACAGGGGACTCTGGAAACACCATATATTTT. Translated, this is CASRKRTGDSGNTIYF.